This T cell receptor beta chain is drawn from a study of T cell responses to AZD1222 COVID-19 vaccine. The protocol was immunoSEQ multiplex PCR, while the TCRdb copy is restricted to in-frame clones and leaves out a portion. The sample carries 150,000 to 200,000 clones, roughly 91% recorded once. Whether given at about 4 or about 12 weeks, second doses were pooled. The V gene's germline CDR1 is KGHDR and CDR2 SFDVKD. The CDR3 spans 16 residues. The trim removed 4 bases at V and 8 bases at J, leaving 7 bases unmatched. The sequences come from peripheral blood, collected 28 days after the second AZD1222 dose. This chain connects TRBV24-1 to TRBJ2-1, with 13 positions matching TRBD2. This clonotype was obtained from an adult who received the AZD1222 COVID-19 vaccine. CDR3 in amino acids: CATSELRTSGGDEQFF. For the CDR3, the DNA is TGTGCCACCAGTGAACTTAGGACTAGCGGGGGCGATGAGCAGTTCTTC.